These 10 T cell receptor beta chains came from one sample sequenced in a study of T-cell memory formation after mild COVID-19. TCRdb used MiXCR to reprocess the 5' RACE reads, holding one entry per CDR3 protein. Among under 400,000 distinct CDR3 sequences listed, 20% to 25% were seen once. The material sequenced was PBMCs or a T cell subset sorted from them (not recorded which). The origin of the receptors is an adult woman who had mild COVID-19 (a few samples of this study predate the infection). Cell type and time point are not known.

The CDR3 nucleotides are TGCAGTGCTGACAGGGGGGACACCTTC. Its protein is CSADRGDTF. The chain recombines TRBV20-1 with TRBJ1-2; 9 bases are shared with TRBD1. The germline CDR1 and CDR2 sequences are DFQATT and SNEGSKA (reference sequence). With V trimmed by 5 bases and J by 12 bases, 1 base remained unmatched. This CDR3 contains 9 residues.

The table lists this clonotype with a few counts. V is TRBV7-9 and J is TRBJ2-3; no definite D call. Germline V gene data show CDR1 as SEHNR and CDR2 as FQNEAQ (reference sequence). This CDR3 comprises 15 residues. The germline V and J ends were trimmed by 1 base and 5 bases, with 13 bases remaining between them. CDR3 region: CASSLGGSTGDTQYF. The CDR3 nucleotides read TGTGCCAGCAGCTTAGGAGGTAGCACGGGAGATACGCAGTATTTT.

This clonotype was found a few times. J is TRBJ1-1 and V is TRBV12-3 or TRBV12-4; perhaps TRBD1 as D (6 bases). The CDR3 is 14 residues long. V shed 6 bases and J shed 2 bases, with 13 bases lying between them. CDR3 protein: CASRAPGANTEAFF. Here the CDR3 DNA reads TGTGCCAGCAGGGCCCCGGGGGCCAACACTGAAGCTTTCTTT.

The rearrangement links TRBV27 to TRBJ2-7; 11 bases are shared with TRBD1. The CDR3 totals 16 residues. Per the germline V gene, CDR1 is MNHEY and CDR2 is SMNVEV (reference sequence). V shed 3 bases, J shed 2 bases, and the junction held 6 bases outside the gene matches. CDR3 residues: CASSFRPGQGAYEQYF. Written as DNA, the CDR3 is TGTGCCAGCAGTTTTCGGCCGGGACAGGGGGCCTACGAGCAGTACTTC.

V usage is TRBV7-2 and J usage is TRBJ2-3; 13 bases fit TRBD2. Germline lookup yields CDR1 SGHTA and CDR2 FQGNSA. V shed 4 bases and J 9 bases; nucleotides not matched to a gene: 10. The CDR3 runs to 16 residues. The CDR3 DNA sequence: TGTGCCAGCAGCTCGGGACTAGCGGGATCCGTGGGGACGCAGTATTTT. It specifies CASSSGLAGSVGTQYF.

This clonotype was detected only a few times. This sequence joins TRBV7-8 and TRBJ1-1; unclear D gene. Trimming cost V 5 bases and J 6 bases, with 16 bases left between them. The CDR3 is 14 amino acids. Per germline, CDR1 SGHVS and CDR2 FQNEAQ. CDR3 DNA: TGTGCCAGCAGCAGCGACCCGGACGTGCCTGAAGCTTTCTTT. This encodes CASSSDPDVPEAFF.

The chain employs TRBV7-9 and TRBJ2-5; D uncertain. The CDR3 has 12 amino acids. V lost 1 base, J lost 6 bases, and 6 bases lay in between. Germline assignment: CDR1 SEHNR and CDR2 FQNEAQ (reference sequence). The CDR3 loop reads CASSLGDKTQYF. Written as DNA, the CDR3 is TGTGCCAGCAGCTTAGGGGATAAGACCCAGTACTTC.

This clonotype has more than one count but fewer than ten. The J gene is TRBJ1-1, the V gene TRBV6-6; weak D call: TRBD1 (5 bases). This CDR3 region has 13 residues. Germline V lookup: CDR1 MNHNY, CDR2 SVGAGI (reference sequence). The germline V and J ends were trimmed by 6 bases and 4 bases, with 12 bases remaining between them. The DNA for the CDR3 is TGTGCCAGCAGGCCTAAGGGGAGCACTGAAGCTTTCTTT. Its protein is CASRPKGSTEAFF.

This clonotype was picked up one time. The chain carries TRBV6-5 and TRBJ2-1, with TRBD2 as a possible D gene (7 bases). The germline V gene encodes CDR1 MNHEY and CDR2 SVGAGI. The ends were cut back, 6 bases at V and 2 bases at J, with 14 bases in the middle. The CDR3 length is 15 residues. The CDR3 loop reads CASRLRGAPYNEQFF. Here the CDR3 DNA reads TGTGCCAGCAGGCTACGGGGGGCCCCCTACAATGAGCAGTTCTTC.

This clonotype has a handful of counts. The chain joins TRBV3-1 to TRBJ2-3; a weak D match, TRBD2 (6 bases). Trimming shortened V by 6 bases and J by 3 bases, and 19 bases separated the two germline ends. CDR3 size: 16 residues. The germline V gene has CDR1 LGHDT and CDR2 YNNKEL (reference sequence). Written as DNA, the CDR3 is TGTGCCAGCAGTCGGACGCGCGGGACTCTTACAGATACGCAGTATTTT. Translation gives CASSRTRGTLTDTQYF.